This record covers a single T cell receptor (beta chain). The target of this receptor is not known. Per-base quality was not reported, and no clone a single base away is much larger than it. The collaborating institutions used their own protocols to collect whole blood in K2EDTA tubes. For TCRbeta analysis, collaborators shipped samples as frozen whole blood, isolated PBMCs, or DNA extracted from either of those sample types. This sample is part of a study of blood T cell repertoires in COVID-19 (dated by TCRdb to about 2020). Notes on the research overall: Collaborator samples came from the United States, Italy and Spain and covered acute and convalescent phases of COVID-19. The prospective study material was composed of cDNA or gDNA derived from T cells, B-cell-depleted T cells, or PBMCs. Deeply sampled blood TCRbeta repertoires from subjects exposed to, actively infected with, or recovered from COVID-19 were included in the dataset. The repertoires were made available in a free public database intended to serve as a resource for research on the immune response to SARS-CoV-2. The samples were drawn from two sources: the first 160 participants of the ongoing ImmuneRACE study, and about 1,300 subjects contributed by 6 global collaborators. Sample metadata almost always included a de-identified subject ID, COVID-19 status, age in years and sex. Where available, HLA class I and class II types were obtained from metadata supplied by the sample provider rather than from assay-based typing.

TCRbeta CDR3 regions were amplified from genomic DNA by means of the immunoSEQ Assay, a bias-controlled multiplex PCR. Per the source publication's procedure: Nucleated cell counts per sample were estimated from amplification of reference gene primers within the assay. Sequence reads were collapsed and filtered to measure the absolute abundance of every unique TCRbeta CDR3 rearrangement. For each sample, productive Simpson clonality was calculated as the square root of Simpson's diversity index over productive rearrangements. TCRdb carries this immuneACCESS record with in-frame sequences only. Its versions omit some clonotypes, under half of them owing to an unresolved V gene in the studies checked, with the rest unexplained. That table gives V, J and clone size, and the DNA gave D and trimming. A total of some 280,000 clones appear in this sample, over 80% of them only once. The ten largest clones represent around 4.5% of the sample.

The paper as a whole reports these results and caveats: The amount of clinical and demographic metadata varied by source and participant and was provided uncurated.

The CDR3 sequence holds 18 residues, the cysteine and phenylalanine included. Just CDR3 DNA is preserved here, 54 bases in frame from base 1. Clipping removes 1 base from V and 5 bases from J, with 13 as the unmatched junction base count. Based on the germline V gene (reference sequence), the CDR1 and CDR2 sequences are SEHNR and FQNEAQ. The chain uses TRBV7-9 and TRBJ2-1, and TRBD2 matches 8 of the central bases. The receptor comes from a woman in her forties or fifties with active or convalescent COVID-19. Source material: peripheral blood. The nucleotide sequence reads TGTGCCAGCAGCTTAGGGCTCGGGGGTAGCGGGGTACACAATGAGCAGTTCTTC. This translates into CASSLGLGGSGVHNEQFF.